This T cell receptor beta chain originates from a study of beta chain features in type 1 diabetes. CDR3 length equals 11 residues. V was trimmed by 8 bases and J by 4 bases, leaving 8 bases between them. In germline, CDR1 is MNHEY, CDR2 SVGAGI. TCRB transcripts that were expressed got sequenced, as all of the isolated RNA had been reverse transcribed. Assay: immunoSEQ multiplex PCR; the TCRdb copy retains only in-frame clones and omits some. The sample contains 200,000 to 250,000 clones, about 71% of which appear only once. The gene calls are TRBV6-5 and TRBJ1-2; possibly TRBD1 for D (6 bases). The sequencing sample was made of naive CD4+ T cells from blood. The sequence came from a man aged 30-40 years in good health. The CDR3 here is CASGTRYGYTF. DNA of the CDR3: TGTGCCAGCGGGACACGCTATGGCTACACCTTC.